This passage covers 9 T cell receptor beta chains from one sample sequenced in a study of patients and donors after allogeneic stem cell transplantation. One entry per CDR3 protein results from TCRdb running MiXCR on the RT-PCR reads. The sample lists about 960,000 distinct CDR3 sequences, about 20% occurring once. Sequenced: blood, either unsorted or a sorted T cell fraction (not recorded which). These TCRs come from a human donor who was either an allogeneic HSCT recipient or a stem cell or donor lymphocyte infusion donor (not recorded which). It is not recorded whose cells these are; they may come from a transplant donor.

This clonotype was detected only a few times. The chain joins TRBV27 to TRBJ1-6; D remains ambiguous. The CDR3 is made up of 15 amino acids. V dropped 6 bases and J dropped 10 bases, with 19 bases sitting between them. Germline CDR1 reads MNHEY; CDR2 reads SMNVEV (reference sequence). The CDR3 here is CASSSHRGVRSPLHF. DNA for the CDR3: TGTGCCAGCAGCTCCCATCGTGGGGTGCGGTCACCCCTCCACTTT.

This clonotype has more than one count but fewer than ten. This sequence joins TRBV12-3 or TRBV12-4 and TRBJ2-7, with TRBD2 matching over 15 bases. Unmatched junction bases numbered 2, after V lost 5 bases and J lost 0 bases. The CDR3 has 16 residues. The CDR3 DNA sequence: TGTGCCAGCAGTGGGACTAGCGGGGGGCGCTCCTACGAGCAGTACTTC. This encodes CASSGTSGGRSYEQYF.

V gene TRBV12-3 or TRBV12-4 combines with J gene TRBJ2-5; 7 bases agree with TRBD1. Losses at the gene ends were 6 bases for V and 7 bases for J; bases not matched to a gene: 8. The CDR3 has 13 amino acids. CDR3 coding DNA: TGTGCCAGCAGCCAGGGACAGCGGAGGACCCAGTACTTC. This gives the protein CASSQGQRRTQYF.

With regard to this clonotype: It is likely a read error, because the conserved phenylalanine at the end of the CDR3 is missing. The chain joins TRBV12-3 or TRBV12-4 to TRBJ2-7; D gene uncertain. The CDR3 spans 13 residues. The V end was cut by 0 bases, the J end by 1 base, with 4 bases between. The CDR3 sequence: CASSLAGSYEQYL. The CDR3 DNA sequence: TGTGCCAGCAGTTTAGCGGGGTCCTACGAGCAGTACTTA.

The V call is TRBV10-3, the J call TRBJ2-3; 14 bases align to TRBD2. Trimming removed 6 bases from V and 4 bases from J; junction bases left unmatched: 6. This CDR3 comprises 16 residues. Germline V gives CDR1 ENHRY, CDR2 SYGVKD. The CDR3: CAIRPGTSGRPDTQYF. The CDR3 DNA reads TGTGCCATCAGGCCCGGGACTAGCGGGAGACCAGATACGCAGTATTTT.

In DNA, the CDR3 is TGCGCCAGCAGCCAAAGGCCCAGTGATGGCTACACCTTC. This translates into CASSQRPSDGYTF. The chain has TRBV4-3 and TRBJ1-2; no definite D call. CDR3 size: 13 residues. V was clipped by 2 bases and J by 6 bases, with 10 bases between them. Germline V lookup: CDR1 LGHNA, CDR2 YSLEER.

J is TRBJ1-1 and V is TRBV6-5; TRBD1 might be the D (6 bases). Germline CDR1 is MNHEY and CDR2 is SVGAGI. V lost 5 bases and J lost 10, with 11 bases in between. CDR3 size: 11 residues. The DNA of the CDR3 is TGTGCCAGCAGTCGGGGGCGGGGAGCTTTCTTT. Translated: CASSRGRGAFF.

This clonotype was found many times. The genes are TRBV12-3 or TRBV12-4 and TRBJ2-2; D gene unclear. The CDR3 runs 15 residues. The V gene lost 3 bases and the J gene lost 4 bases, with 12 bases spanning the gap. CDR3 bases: TGTGCCAGCAGTTTGAATCGACCCCCCACCGGGGAGCTGTTTTTT. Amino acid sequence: CASSLNRPPTGELFF.

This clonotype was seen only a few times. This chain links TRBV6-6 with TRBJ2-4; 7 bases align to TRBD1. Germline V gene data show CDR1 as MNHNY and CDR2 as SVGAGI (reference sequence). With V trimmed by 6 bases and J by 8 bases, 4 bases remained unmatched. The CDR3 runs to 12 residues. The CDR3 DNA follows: TGTGCCAGCAGCCGACAGGGAGACATTCAGTACTTC. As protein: CASSRQGDIQYF.